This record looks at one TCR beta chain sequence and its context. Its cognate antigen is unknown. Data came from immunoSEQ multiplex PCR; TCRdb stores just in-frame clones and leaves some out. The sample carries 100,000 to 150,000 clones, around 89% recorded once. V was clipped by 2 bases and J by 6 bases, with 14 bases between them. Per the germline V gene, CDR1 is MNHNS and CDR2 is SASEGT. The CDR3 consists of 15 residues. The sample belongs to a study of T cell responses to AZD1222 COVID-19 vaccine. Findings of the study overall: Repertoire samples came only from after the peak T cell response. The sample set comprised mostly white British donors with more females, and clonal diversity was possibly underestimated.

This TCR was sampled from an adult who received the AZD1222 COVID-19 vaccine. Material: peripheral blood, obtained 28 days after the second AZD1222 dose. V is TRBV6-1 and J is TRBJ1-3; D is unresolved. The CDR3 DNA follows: TGTGCCAGCAGTGAAAACAAGGGAGTCATAAACACCATATATTTT. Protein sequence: CASSENKGVINTIYF.